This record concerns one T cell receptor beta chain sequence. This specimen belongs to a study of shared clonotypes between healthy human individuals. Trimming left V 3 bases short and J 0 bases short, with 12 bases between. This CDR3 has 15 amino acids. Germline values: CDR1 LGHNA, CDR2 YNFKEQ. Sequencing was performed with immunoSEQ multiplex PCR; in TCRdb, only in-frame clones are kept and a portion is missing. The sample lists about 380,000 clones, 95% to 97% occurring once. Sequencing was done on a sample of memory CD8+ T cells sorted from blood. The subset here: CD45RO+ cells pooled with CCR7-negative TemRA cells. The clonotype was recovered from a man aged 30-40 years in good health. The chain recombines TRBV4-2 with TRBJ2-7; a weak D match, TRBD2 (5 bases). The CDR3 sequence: CASSHKSGSSYEQYF. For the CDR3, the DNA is TGTGCCAGCAGCCATAAAAGCGGCTCCTCCTACGAGCAGTACTTC.